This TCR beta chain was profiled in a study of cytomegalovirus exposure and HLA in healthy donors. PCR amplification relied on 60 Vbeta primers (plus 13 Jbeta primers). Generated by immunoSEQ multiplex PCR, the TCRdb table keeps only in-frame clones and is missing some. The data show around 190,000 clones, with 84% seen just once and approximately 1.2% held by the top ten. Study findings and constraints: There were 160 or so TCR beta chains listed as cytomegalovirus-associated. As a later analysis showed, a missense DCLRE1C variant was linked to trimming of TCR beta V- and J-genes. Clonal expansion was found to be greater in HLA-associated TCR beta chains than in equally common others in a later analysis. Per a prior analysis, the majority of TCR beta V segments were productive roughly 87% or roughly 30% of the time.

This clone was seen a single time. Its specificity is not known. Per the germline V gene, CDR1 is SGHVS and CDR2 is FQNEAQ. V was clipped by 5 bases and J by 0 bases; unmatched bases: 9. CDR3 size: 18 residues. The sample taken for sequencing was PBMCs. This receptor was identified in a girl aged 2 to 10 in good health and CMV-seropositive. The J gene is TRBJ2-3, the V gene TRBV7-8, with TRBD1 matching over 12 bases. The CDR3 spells CASSPTGTGGPSTDTQYF. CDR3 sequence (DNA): TGTGCCAGCAGCCCTACCGGGACAGGGGGCCCGAGCACAGATACGCAGTATTTT.